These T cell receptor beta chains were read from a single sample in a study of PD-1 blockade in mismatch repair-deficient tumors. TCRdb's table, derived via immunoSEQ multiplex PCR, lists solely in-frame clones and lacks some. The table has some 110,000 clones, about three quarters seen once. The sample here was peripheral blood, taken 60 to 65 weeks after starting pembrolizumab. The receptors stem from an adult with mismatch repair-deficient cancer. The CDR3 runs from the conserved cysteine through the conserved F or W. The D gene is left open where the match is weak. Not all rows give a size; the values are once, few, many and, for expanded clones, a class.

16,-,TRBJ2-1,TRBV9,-,CASSARPSGAGNEQFF,TGTGCCAGCAGCGCCCGCCCTTCGGGAGCGGGTAATGAGCAGTTCTTC
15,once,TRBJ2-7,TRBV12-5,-,CASGLVRPFSYEQYF,TGTGCTAGTGGTTTGGTACGGCCATTCTCCTACGAGCAGTACTTC
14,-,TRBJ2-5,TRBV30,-,CAWIRHGGGETQYF,TGTGCCTGGATTAGACATGGGGGTGGAGAGACCCAGTACTTC
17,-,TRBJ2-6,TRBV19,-,CASWEGTINSGANVLTF,TGTGCCAGTTGGGAAGGGACAATTAACTCTGGGGCCAACGTCCTGACTTTC
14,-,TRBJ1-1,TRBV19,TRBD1,CASTLPWTGSEAFF,TGTGCCAGTACCCTACCCTGGACAGGGAGTGAAGCTTTCTTT
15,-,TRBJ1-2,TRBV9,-,CASSVARHPGSGYTF,TGTGCCAGCAGCGTAGCTAGGCACCCTGGGAGCGGCTACACCTTC
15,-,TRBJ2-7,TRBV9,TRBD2,CASSVDGRQTYEQYF,TGTGCCAGCAGCGTAGACGGGAGGCAAACCTACGAGCAGTACTTC
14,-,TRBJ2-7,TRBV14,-,CASSRAQRPVEQYF,TGTGCCAGCAGTCGGGCCCAGCGCCCAGTGGAGCAGTACTTC
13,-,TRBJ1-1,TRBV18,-,CASSPTPGTEAFF,TGTGCCAGCTCACCAACACCTGGTACTGAAGCTTTCTTT
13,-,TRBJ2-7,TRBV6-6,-,CASSYDQSYEQYF,TGTGCCAGCAGTTATGACCAGTCCTACGAGCAGTACTTC
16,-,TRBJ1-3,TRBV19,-,CASRDGTPTSGNTIYF,TGTGCCAGTAGGGATGGGACGCCGACCTCTGGAAACACCATATATTTT
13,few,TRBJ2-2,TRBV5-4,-,CASSFRPAGELFF,TGTGCCAGCAGCTTTCGTCCGGCCGGGGAGCTGTTTTTT
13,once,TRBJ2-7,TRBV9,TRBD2,CASSVGTSNEQYF,TGTGCCAGCAGCGTTGGGACTAGTAACGAGCAGTACTTC
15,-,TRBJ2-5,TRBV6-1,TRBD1,CASSEVGGRMAAQYF,TGTGCCAGCAGTGAAGTAGGGGGCAGGATGGCGGCCCAGTACTTC
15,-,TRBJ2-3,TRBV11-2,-,CASSQGSGPTDTQYF,TGTGCCAGCAGCCAGGGTTCGGGACCCACAGATACGCAGTATTTT
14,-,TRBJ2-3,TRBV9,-,CASSDDGRTDTQYF,TGTGCCAGCAGCGACGACGGGCGCACAGATACGCAGTATTTT
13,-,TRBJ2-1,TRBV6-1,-,CASTSLGYNEQFF,TGTGCCAGCACCAGCTTAGGATACAATGAGCAGTTCTTC
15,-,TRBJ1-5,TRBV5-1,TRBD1,CASSPTGMSNQPQHF,TGCGCCAGCAGCCCGACAGGGATGAGCAATCAGCCCCAGCATTTT
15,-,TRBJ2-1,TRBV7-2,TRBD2,CASSLLAGDKNEQFF,TGTGCCAGCAGCTTGCTAGCGGGAGATAAAAATGAGCAGTTCTTC
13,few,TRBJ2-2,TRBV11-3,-,CASSLDTTGELFF,TGTGCCAGCAGCTTAGATACCACCGGGGAGCTGTTTTTT
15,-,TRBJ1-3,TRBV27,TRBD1,CASRAGQGSGNTIYF,TGTGCCAGCAGGGCGGGACAGGGCTCTGGAAACACCATATATTTT
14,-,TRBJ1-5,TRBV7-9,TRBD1,CASSPTGGNQPQHF,TGTGCCAGCAGCCCGACAGGGGGAAATCAGCCCCAGCATTTT